This is a list of T cell receptor beta chains from one sample in a study of T cells in Graves' hyperthyroidism and ophthalmopathy. TCRdb redid the calling of the multiplex PCR reads with MiXCR, one entry per CDR3 protein. The profile shows 250,000 to 400,000 distinct CDR3 sequences, about 13% of them singletons. The sample was blood. The receptors were gathered from a woman in her thirties or forties with Graves' ophthalmopathy. Each CDR3 is given with its conserved first and last residue. A D gene is named only where the DNA matches it firmly. Rows may omit the clone size; those that give it use once, few, many or a size class.

>-|TRBD1|TRBJ1-2|TRBV28
TGTGCCAGTAAACAGGGGGCCGTCTATGGCTACACCTTC
CASKQGAVYGYTF
>many|-|TRBJ1-1|TRBV6-1
TGTGCCGGTAAGGCGGAGGGAAAGAACACTGAAGCTTTCTTT
CAGKAEGKNTEAFF
>many|-|TRBJ1-2|TRBV6-1
TGTGCCAGCAGTGAACTGCTAGGGGGCTATGGCTACACCTTC
CASSELLGGYGYTF
>few|-|TRBJ2-7|TRBV24-1
TGTGCCACCAGTGATTACAGGGAGAGGGTTTACGAGCAGTACTTC
CATSDYRERVYEQYF
>-|-|TRBJ1-4|TRBV3-1
TGTGCCAGCAGCCAAGACGTACCGATACAGGCAACTAATGAAAAACTGTTTTTT
CASSQDVPIQATNEKLFF
>many|-|TRBJ2-3|TRBV12-3/TRBV12-4
TGTGCCAGCAGTGGGGGACTGCTCCCTAGGGTCACAGATACGCAGTATTTT
CASSGGLLPRVTDTQYF
>many|TRBD2|TRBJ2-3|TRBV20-1
TGCAGTGCTAAGCTAGCGGGGGGAAACACAGATACGCAGTATTTT
CSAKLAGGNTDTQYF
>many|-|TRBJ2-1|TRBV28
TGTGCCAGCAGAAGACCGGAGGGGGACCATAGGGATGAGCAGTTCTTC
CASRRPEGDHRDEQFF
>few|-|TRBJ2-7|TRBV3-1
TGTGCCAGCAGCCAAGAGGCTCGGGCACTCGGCGAGCAGTACTTC
CASSQEARALGEQYF
>many|TRBD2|TRBJ2-3|TRBV27
TGTGCCAGCAGAGCAACTAGCGGGGGGCGTTCGATTACAGATACGCAGTATTTT
CASRATSGGRSITDTQYF
>many|-|TRBJ2-7|TRBV6-6
TGTGCCAGCAGTTACTCGGGGAGAACCTACGAGCAGTACTTC
CASSYSGRTYEQYF
>many|TRBD1|TRBJ2-3|TRBV27
TGTGCCAGCAGCCCATGGGACAGAGACGCTAGACCGCAGTATTTT
CASSPWDRDARPQYF
>-|TRBD2|TRBJ2-1|TRBV20-1
TGCAGTGCTAGTGACGTGCCGACTAGCGGGAACGATGAGCAGTTCTTC
CSASDVPTSGNDEQFF
>many|-|TRBJ2-3|TRBV25-1
TGTGCCAGCAGTGGACAGCGGACAGCCATGCAGTATTTT
CASSGQRTAMQYF
>many|-|TRBJ2-5|TRBV7-9
TGTGCCAGCAGCCTCCCGCTATCCCCCGGAGAGACCCAGTACTTC
CASSLPLSPGETQYF
>-|TRBD1|TRBJ1-2|TRBV5-1
TGCGCCAGCAGCGGGCGGACAGGGGGCGGTGACTATGGCTACACCTTC
CASSGRTGGGDYGYTF
>-|-|TRBJ1-2|TRBV30
TGTGCCTGGAGCGACAGCCGGGACTTCTATGGCTACACCTTC
CAWSDSRDFYGYTF
>many|TRBD2|TRBJ2-1|TRBV11-2
TGTGCCAGCAGCTTAGATCCTGGGAAGTCGGGAGGGCGATTTTACAATGAGCAGTTCTTC
CASSLDPGKSGGRFYNEQFF
>many|-|TRBJ2-3|TRBV24-1
TGTGCCACCAGTCCCCCCGGATTGTTTACGCAGTATTTT
CATSPPGLFTQYF
>many|TRBD1|TRBJ1-2|TRBV6-5
TGTGCCAGCAGTTTTCCAGGGGGGCTAAGCTATGGCTACACCTTC
CASSFPGGLSYGYTF
>many|TRBD1|TRBJ1-5|TRBV12-3/TRBV12-4
TGTGCCAGCAGTACCGACAGGGGGCATAGCAATCAGCCCCAGCATTTT
CASSTDRGHSNQPQHF
>many|TRBD2|TRBJ2-7|TRBV10-3
TGTGCCATAGGGACTAGCGGGAGGGCCGACGAGCAGTACTTC
CAIGTSGRADEQYF
>many|TRBD1|TRBJ2-2|TRBV2
TGTGCCAGCACTGGACAGGGAGGAACCGGGGAGCTGTTTTTT
CASTGQGGTGELFF
>-|-|TRBJ2-7|TRBV11-2
TGTGCCAGCAGCTTACTACGTGACTACGAGCGGTACTTC
CASSLLRDYERYF
>many|-|TRBJ2-7|TRBV29-1
TGCAGCGTTGGGGGGACCGCCTACGAGCAGTACTTC
CSVGGTAYEQYF
>few|-|TRBJ1-6|TRBV25-1
TGTGCCAGCATAGCCTCCTATAATTCACCCCTCCACTTT
CASIASYNSPLHF
>few|-|TRBJ2-7|TRBV15
TGTGCCACCAGCAGAGATATGTCGAACGAGCAGTACTTC
CATSRDMSNEQYF
>many|-|TRBJ2-7|TRBV20-1
TGCAGTGCTAGGCCTAATACCTTATCCTACGAGCAGTACTTC
CSARPNTLSYEQYF
>many|-|TRBJ2-2|TRBV7-2
TGTGCCAGCAGCTTAGATGGGTTCCCCGGGGAGCTGTTTTTT
CASSLDGFPGELFF
>many|-|TRBJ2-7|TRBV9
TGTGCCAGCAGCGCGAAAGGGGTAGACGAGCAGTACTTC
CASSAKGVDEQYF
>-|TRBD2|TRBJ2-7|TRBV27
TGTGCCAGCAGGGGACTAAGCCCCTACGAGCAGTACTTC
CASRGLSPYEQYF
>many|-|TRBJ2-1|TRBV27
TGTGCCAGCAGCCGAACTAGTTTAAGTGAGCAGTTCTTC
CASSRTSLSEQFF
>many|-|TRBJ1-2|TRBV20-1
TGCAGTGCTATCGGGGTGCTTCCCGGGGGCTATGGCTACACCTTC
CSAIGVLPGGYGYTF
>few|TRBD2|TRBJ2-5|TRBV20-1
TGCAGTGCTAGACCGGGGGGGGCTACTCAAGAGACCCAGTGCTTC
CSARPGGATQETQCF
>many|TRBD1|TRBJ2-3|TRBV13
TGTGCCAGCAGCCCTCGGGACAGGGGGTCGACAGATACGCAGTATTTT
CASSPRDRGSTDTQYF
>many|TRBD2|TRBJ2-3|TRBV2
TGTGCCAGCAGCTACCACCGGACTAGCGGGAGAGAGGATACGCAGTATTTT
CASSYHRTSGREDTQYF
>many|TRBD1|TRBJ1-1|TRBV6-1
TGTGCCAGCAGGATTTTTAGGACAGGCAACACTGAAGCTTTCTTT
CASRIFRTGNTEAFF
>many|TRBD1|TRBJ2-3|TRBV7-9
TGTGCCAGCAGCAAAAGACAGGGGTCGACAGATACGCAGTATTTT
CASSKRQGSTDTQYF
>many|-|TRBJ1-3|TRBV28
TGTGCCAGCAGTTTGATTACTGACAGGAGCTCTGGAAACACCATATATTTT
CASSLITDRSSGNTIYF
>few|TRBD1|TRBJ1-3|TRBV20-1
TGCAGTGCTAGTGAGGGACAGGGTCGTACCATATATTTT
CSASEGQGRTIYF
>many|-|TRBJ1-2|TRBV11-3
TGTGCCAGCAGCCCGGAACAGGGAAAGGGGGGCTACACCTTC
CASSPEQGKGGYTF
>-|TRBD1|TRBJ1-1|TRBV19
TGTGCCAGTAGTTTGGACAGGTGGAGCACTGAAGCTTTCTTT
CASSLDRWSTEAFF
>-|-|TRBJ1-2|TRBV19
TGTGCCAGTAGTATGCTCTCCGGGGCTGGGTACGGCTACACCTTC
CASSMLSGAGYGYTF
>few|TRBD1|TRBJ1-4|TRBV30
TGTGCCTGGAGTTTAGGAGGACAGGGAGGGGAAAAACTGTTTTTT
CAWSLGGQGGEKLFF
>few|-|TRBJ2-2|TRBV10-2
TGCGCCAGCAGGGACCTCTCGAACACCGGGGAGCTGTTTTTT
CASRDLSNTGELFF
>few|-|TRBJ1-2|TRBV7-2
TGTGCCAGCAGCGCAAGGCATGGCTACACCTTC
CASSARHGYTF
>-|TRBD1|TRBJ1-5|TRBV10-3
TGTGCCATCAGTATGACAGGGGGAAGCAATCAGCCCCAGCATTTT
CAISMTGGSNQPQHF
>few|TRBD2|TRBJ2-5|TRBV6-1
TGTGCCAGCAGTGAAATGGGAAGGACTAGTTTGGAGACCCAGTACTTC
CASSEMGRTSLETQYF
>-|TRBD1|TRBJ1-2|TRBV5-1
TGCGCCAGCAGCTTGGAGACGACAGGGAACTATGGCTACACCTTC
CASSLETTGNYGYTF
>many|-|TRBJ2-7|TRBV6-2/TRBV6-3
TGTGCCAGCAGTTACTCGGCCTACGAGCAGTACTTC
CASSYSAYEQYF
>-|-|TRBJ2-5|TRBV3-1
TGTGCCAGCAGCCACCGTAATCAAGAGACCCAGTACTTC
CASSHRNQETQYF
>many|-|TRBJ2-7|TRBV13
TGTGCCAGCAGCTCGTACAGGACCTCCTACGAGCAGTACTTC
CASSSYRTSYEQYF
>few|-|TRBJ2-2|TRBV6-1
TGTGCCAGCAGTGAAGGGACGGACACCGGGGAGCTGTTTTTT
CASSEGTDTGELFF
>few|-|TRBJ2-5|TRBV7-6
TGTGCCAGCAGCCGGGGACAAAAGGCCCAGTACTTC
CASSRGQKAQYF